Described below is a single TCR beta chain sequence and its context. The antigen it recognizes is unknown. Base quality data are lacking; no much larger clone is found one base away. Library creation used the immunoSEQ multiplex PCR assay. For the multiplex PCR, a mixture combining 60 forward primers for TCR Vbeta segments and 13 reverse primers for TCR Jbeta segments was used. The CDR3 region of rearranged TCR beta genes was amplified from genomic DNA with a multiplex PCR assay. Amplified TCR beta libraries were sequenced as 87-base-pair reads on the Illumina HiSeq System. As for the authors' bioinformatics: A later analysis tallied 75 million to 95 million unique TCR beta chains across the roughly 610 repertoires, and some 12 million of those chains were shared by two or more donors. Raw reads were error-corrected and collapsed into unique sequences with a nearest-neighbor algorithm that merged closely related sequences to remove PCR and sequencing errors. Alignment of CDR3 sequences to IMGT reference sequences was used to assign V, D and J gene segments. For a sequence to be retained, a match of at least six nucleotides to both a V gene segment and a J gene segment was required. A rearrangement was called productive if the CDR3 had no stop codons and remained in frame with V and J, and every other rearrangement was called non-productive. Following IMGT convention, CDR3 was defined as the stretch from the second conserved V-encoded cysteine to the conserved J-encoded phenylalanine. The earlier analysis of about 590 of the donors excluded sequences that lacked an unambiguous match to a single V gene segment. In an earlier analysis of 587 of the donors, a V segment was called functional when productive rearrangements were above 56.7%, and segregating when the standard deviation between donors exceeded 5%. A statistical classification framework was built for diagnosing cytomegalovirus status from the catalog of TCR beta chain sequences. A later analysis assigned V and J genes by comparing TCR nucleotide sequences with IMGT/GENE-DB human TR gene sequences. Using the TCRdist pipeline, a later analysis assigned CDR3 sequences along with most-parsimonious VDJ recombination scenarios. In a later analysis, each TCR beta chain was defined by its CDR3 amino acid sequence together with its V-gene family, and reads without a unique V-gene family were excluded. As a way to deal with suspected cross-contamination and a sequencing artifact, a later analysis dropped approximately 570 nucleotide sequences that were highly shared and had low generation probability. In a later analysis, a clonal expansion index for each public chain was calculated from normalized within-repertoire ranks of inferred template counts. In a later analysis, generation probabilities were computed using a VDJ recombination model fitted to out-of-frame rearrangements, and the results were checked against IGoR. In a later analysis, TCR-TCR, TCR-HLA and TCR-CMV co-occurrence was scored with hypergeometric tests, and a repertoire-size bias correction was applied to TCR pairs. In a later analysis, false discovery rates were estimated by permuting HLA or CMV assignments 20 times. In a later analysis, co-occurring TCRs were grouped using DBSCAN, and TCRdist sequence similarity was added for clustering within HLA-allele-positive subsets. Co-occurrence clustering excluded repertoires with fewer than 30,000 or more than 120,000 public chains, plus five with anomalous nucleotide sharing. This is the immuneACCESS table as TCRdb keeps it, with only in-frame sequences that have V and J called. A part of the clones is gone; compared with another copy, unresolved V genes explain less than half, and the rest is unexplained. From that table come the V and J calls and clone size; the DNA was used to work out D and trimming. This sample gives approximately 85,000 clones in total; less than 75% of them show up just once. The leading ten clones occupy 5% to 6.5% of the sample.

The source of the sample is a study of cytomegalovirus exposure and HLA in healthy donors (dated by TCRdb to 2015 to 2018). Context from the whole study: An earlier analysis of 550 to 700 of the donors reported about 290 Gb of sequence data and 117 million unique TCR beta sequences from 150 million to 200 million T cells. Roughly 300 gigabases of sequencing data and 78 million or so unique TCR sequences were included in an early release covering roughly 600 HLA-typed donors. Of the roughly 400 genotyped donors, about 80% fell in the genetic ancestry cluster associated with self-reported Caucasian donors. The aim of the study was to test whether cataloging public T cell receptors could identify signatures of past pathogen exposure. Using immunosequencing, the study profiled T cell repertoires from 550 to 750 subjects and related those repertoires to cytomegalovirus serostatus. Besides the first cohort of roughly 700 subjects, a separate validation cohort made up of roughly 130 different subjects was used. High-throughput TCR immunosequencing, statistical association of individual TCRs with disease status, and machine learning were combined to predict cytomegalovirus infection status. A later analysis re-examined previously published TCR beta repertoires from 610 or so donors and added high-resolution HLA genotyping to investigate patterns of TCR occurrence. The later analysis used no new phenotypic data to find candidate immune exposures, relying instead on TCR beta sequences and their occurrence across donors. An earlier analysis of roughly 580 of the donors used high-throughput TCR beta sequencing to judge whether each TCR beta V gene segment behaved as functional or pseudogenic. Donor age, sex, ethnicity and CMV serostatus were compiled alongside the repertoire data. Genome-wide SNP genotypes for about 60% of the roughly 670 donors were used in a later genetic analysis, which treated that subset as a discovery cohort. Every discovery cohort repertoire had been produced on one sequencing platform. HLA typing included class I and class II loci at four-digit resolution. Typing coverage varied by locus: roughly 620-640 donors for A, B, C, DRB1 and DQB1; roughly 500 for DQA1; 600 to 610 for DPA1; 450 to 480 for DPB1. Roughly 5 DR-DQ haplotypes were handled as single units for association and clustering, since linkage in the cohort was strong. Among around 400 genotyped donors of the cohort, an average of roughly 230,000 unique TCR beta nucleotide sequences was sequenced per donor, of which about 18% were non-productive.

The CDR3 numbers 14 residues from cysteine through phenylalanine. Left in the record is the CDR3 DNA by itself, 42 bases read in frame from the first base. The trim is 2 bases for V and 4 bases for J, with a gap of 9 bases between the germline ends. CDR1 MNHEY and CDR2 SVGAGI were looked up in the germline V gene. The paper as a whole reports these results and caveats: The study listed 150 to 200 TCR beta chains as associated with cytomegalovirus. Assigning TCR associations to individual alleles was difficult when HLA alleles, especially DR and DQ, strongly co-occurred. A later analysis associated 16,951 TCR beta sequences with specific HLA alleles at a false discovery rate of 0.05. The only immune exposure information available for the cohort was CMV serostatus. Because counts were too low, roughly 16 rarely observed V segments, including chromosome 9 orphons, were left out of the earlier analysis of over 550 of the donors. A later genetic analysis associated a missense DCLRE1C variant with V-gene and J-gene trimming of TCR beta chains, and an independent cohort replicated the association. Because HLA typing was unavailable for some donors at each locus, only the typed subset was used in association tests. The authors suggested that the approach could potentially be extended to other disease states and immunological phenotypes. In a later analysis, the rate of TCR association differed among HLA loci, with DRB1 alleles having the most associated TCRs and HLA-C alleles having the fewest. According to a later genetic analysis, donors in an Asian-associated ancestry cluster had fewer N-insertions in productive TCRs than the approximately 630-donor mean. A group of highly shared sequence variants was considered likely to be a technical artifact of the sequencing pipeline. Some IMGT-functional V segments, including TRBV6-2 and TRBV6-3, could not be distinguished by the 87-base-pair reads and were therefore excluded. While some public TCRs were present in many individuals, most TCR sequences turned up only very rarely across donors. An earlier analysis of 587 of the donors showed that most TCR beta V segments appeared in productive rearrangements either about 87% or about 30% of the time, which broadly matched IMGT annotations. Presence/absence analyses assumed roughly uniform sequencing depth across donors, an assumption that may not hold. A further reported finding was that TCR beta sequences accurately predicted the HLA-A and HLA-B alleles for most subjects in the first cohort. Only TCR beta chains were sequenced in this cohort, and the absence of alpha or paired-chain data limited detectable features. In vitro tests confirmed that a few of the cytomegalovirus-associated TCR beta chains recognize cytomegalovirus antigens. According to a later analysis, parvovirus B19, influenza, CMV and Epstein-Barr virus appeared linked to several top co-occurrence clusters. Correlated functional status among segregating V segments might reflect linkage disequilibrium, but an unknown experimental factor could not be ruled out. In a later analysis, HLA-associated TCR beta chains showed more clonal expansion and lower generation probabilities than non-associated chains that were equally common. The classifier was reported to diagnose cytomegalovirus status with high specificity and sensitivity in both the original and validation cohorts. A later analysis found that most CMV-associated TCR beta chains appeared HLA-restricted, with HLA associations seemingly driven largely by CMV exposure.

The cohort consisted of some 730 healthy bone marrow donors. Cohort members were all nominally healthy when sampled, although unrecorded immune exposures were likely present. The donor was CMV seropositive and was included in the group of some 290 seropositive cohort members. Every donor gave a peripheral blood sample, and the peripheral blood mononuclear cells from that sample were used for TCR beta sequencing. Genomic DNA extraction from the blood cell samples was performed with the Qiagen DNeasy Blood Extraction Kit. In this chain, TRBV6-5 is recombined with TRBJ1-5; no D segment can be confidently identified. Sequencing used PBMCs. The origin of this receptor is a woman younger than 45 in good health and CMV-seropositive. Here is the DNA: TGTGCCAGCAGTTACGTGGGAGGGAATCAGCCCCAGCATTTT. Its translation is CASSYVGGNQPQHF.